One and the same sample provided the 19 T cell receptor beta chains below, sequenced in a study of OX40 agonist ivuxolimab in advanced cancers. Libraries were prepared by immunoSEQ multiplex PCR; TCRdb keeps only in-frame clonotypes and omits some of them. The repertoire holds 20,000 to 25,000 clones, approximately 81% seen once, with about 15% in the top ten. The specimen comprised CD4+ or CD8+ T cells sorted from blood, sampled in a trial of the OX40 agonist ivuxolimab. These receptors all stem from an adult with an advanced solid tumor such as melanoma, head and neck, liver or kidney cancer.

The rearrangement links TRBV4-1 to TRBJ1-1, with D perhaps matching TRBD1 (6 bases). Trimming removed 0 bases from V and 7 bases from J, with 15 bases in between. CDR1 and CDR2 from the germline V gene are MGHRA and YSYEKL. This CDR3 is built from 15 residues. Written as DNA, the CDR3 is TGCGCCAGCAGCCAAGATAGGGGGGGACCTTTTGAAGCTTTCTTT. This translates into CASSQDRGGPFEAFF.

The chain has TRBV7-6 and TRBJ2-2, with 16 bases fitting TRBD2. Trimming at V came to 2 bases and at J to 4 bases, leaving 10 bases not matched to a gene. The germline CDR1 and CDR2 sequences are SGHVS and FNYEAQ. The CDR3 extends over 20 amino acids. The CDR3 DNA sequence: TGTGCCAGCAGCTTACGTCCCGGGACTAGCGGGGGGGCAGCCACCGGGGAGCTGTTTTTT. It translates to CASSLRPGTSGGAATGELFF.

This clone was picked up one time. The chain employs TRBV5-1 and TRBJ1-6; 8 nucleotides agree with TRBD1. Germline V lookup: CDR1 SGHRS, CDR2 YFSETQ. The CDR3 sequence is 15 residues long. The V and J ends lost 2 bases and 6 bases, in that order; junction bases with no gene match: 4. The CDR3 loop is CASSFEGQANSPLHF. The CDR3 DNA is TGCGCCAGCAGCTTCGAGGGACAGGCTAATTCACCCCTCCACTTT.

The CDR3: CASSFMTSGAYNEQFF. The CDR3 DNA sequence: TGTGCCAGCAGCTTTATGACTAGCGGGGCATACAATGAGCAGTTCTTC. The chain couples TRBV5-6 to TRBJ2-1, with TRBD2 matching 11 bases. V lost 2 bases and J lost 4; bases outside the gene matches: 5. The CDR3 spans 16 residues. CDR1 SGHDT and CDR2 YYEEEE come from the germline V gene.

Here the CDR3 reads CASSIDTRGLHYNEQFF. For the CDR3, the DNA is TGTGCCAGTAGTATAGATACCAGGGGGCTACACTACAATGAGCAGTTCTTC. This rearrangement joins TRBV19 to TRBJ2-1, with 8 bases matching TRBD1. Losses at the gene ends were 0 bases for V and 3 bases for J; bases not matched to a gene: 7. The germline V gene has CDR1 LNHDA and CDR2 SQIVND (reference sequence). CDR3 length: 17 residues.

CDR3: CASSIGGQPQHF. The CDR3 bases are TGTGCCAGTAGTATAGGTGGACAGCCCCAGCATTTT. The rearrangement joins TRBV19 to TRBJ1-5; D is ambiguous. The V and J ends lost 1 base and 7 bases respectively, with 5 bases between them. Germline lookup yields CDR1 LNHDA and CDR2 SQIVND (reference sequence). The CDR3 runs 12 residues.

This chain connects TRBV27 to TRBJ2-7; D not certain. Germline V lookup: CDR1 MNHEY, CDR2 SMNVEV (reference sequence). The CDR3 runs 15 residues. With 8 bases removed from V and 2 bases from J, the gap between germline ends came to 19 bases. The CDR3 nucleotides read TGTGCCAGCGGTCCTATCACCGGATCCCCCTACGAGCAGTACTTC. The encoded protein is CASGPITGSPYEQYF.

The genes are TRBV19 and TRBJ2-7, with D hard to call. From germline, CDR1 is LNHDA and CDR2 SQIVND (reference sequence). The V end was cut by 5 bases, the J end by 5 bases, with 13 bases between. The CDR3 sequence is 13 residues long. The CDR3 is CASSERPLDEQYF. The CDR3 DNA is TGTGCCAGTAGTGAAAGACCCCTGGACGAGCAGTACTTC. The full variable domain, its missing parts supplied by reference TRBV19 and TRBJ2-7, is DGGITQSPKYLFRKEGQNVTLSCEQNLNHDAMYWYRQDPGQGLRLIYYSQIVNDFQKGDIAEGYSVSREKKESFPLTVTSAQKNPTAFYLCASSERPLDEQYFGPGTRLTVT.

The chain links TRBV7-9 to TRBJ2-4; D not certain. Germline V gene sequence: CDR1 SEHNR, CDR2 FQNEAQ (reference sequence). V lost 5 bases to trimming and J lost 3 bases, with 14 bases between them. The CDR3 has 15 residues. The CDR3 nucleotides are TGTGCCAGCAGCCCGCCTCAGTTGGGCAAAAACATTCAGTACTTC. This codes for CASSPPQLGKNIQYF.

V gene TRBV7-9 combines with J gene TRBJ1-1, with D unresolved. CDR1 SEHNR and CDR2 FQNEAQ come from the germline V gene (reference sequence). The CDR3 is 15 amino acids. Trimming removed 3 bases at V and 0 bases at J, with 11 bases between. CDR3 sequence (DNA): TGTGCCAGCAGCTTCTACGAAGGCATGAACACTGAAGCTTTCTTT. Amino acids: CASSFYEGMNTEAFF.

The chain uses TRBV4-3 and TRBJ1-3; no reliable D call. In germline, CDR1 is LGHNA, CDR2 YSLEER. This CDR3 spans 18 amino acids. V dropped 0 bases and J dropped 0 bases, with 15 bases sitting between them. The CDR3 is CASSQEPIWTDSGNTIYF. The CDR3 DNA reads as TGCGCCAGCAGCCAAGAACCGATCTGGACGGACTCTGGAAACACCATATATTTT.

The chain has TRBV25-1 and TRBJ1-2; 7 nucleotides match TRBD1. Trimming removed 5 bases from V and 7 bases from J; junction bases left unmatched: 16. Germline CDR1 reads MGHDK; CDR2 reads SYGVNS. This CDR3 contains 16 residues. The CDR3 DNA follows: TGTGCCAGCAGTACACGGCTTGGGGGACAGTCGGGTGGCTACACCTTC. Its translation is CASSTRLGGQSGGYTF.

V is TRBV28 and J is TRBJ2-1, with a weak D call TRBD1 (5 bases). The V gene's germline CDR1 is MDHEN and CDR2 SYDVKM. Trimming cost V 6 bases and J 0 bases, with 6 bases left between them. This CDR3 has 13 amino acids. The CDR3 spells CASRDNSYNEQFF. The CDR3 DNA follows: TGTGCCAGCAGGGACAACTCCTACAATGAGCAGTTCTTC. Looking up the rest from reference TRBV28 and TRBJ2-1 gives the full variable domain: DVKVTQSSRYLVKRTGEKVFLECVQDMDHENMFWYRQDPGLGLRLIYFSYDVKMKEKGDIPEGYSVSREKKERFSLILESASTNQTSMYLCASRDNSYNEQFFGPGTRLTVL.

Here the CDR3 reads CASSQAGGQGAFF. CDR3 nucleotide sequence: TGCGCCAGCAGCCAGGCGGGAGGGCAAGGGGCTTTCTTT. The chain employs TRBV4-1 and TRBJ1-1, with D unresolved. The CDR3 is made up of 13 amino acids. V shed 3 bases and J shed 11 bases, with 16 bases lying between them. Germline CDR1 reads MGHRA; CDR2 reads YSYEKL.

This clone was recorded only once. The chain links TRBV27 to TRBJ1-1; D is possibly TRBD1 (5 bases). This CDR3 contains 14 residues. CDR1 is MNHEY and CDR2 is SMNVEV in the germline V gene (reference sequence). The V end was cut by 5 bases, the J end by 4 bases, with 14 bases between. The CDR3 region is CASSPQGGITEAFF. CDR3 nucleotides: TGTGCCAGCAGTCCGCAGGGAGGTATCACTGAAGCTTTCTTT.

This chain uses TRBV9 with TRBJ1-2; D unclear. Trimming took off 3 bases at V and 8 bases at J, with 11 bases between the two ends. Per the germline V gene, CDR1 is SGDLS and CDR2 is YYNGEE. The CDR3 sequence is 12 residues long. DNA for the CDR3: TGTGCCAGCAGCGCCTTGGAAGAAGGCTACACCTTC. It codes for CASSALEEGYTF.

This sequence joins TRBV11-3 and TRBJ2-3; D not certain. Between the trimmed V and J ends, which lost 0 bases and 3 bases, there was a span of 4 bases. Germline V gene data show CDR1 as SGHNT and CDR2 as YENEEA. The CDR3 is 13 amino acids. As DNA, the CDR3 is TGTGCCAGCAGCTTAGATGTGACAGATACGCAGTATTTT. It encodes CASSLDVTDTQYF.

The chain couples TRBV11-1 to TRBJ1-1; perhaps TRBD1 as D (5 bases). Looked up from germline, CDR1 is SGHAT and CDR2 is FQDESV (reference sequence). This CDR3 spans 13 amino acids. Trimming took off 1 base at V and 4 bases at J, with 7 bases between the two ends. In nucleotides, the CDR3 is TGTGCCAGCAGCTTAGAGGGGCGCACTGAAGCTTTCTTT. Protein: CASSLEGRTEAFF.

The chain couples TRBV29-1 to TRBJ2-7, with D maybe TRBD1 (5 bases). Germline CDR1 and CDR2: SQVTM and ANQGSEA. V was cut by 2 bases and J by 2 bases, with 10 bases left in between. This CDR3 has 13 amino acids. In DNA form, the CDR3 reads TGCAGCGTTGAAATAGGGGAACCCTACGAGCAGTACTTC. It specifies CSVEIGEPYEQYF.